Each of the 9 T cell receptor beta chains below was sequenced from the same sample in a study of blood T cell repertoires in COVID-19. This table comes from immunoSEQ multiplex PCR, and its TCRdb copy is limited to in-frame clones, with some not included. This sample yields about 320,000 clones, of which roughly nine tenths are seen a single time; less than 6% belongs to the top ten. Specimen: PBMCs or T cells enriched from blood (not recorded which). The receptors were gathered from a woman aged 25 to 39 who had recovered from COVID-19.

This chain links TRBV30 with TRBJ2-3; perhaps TRBD1 as D (6 bases). V gave up 1 base and J gave up 2 bases, with 13 bases separating them. The V gene's germline CDR1 is GTSNPN and CDR2 SVGIG (reference sequence). The CDR3 runs to 15 residues. The CDR3 reads CAWSALGGLTDTQYF. The CDR3 DNA is TGTGCCTGGAGTGCCCTAGGGGGTCTCACAGATACGCAGTATTTT.

The chain is built from TRBV7-8 and TRBJ1-2, with 9 positions matching TRBD1. J gave up 7 bases and V 7 bases, and 13 bases lay outside the gene matches. CDR1 and CDR2 from the germline V gene are SGHVS and FQNEAQ. This CDR3 is 15 amino acids long. CDR3 in DNA: TGTGCCAGCACCGCTTCCCGAGGACAGGGGTTTGGCTACACCTTC. Residues: CASTASRGQGFGYTF.

In this sample, this clone turned up once. The rearrangement joins TRBV11-2 to TRBJ1-6; D possibly corresponds to TRBD1 (6 bases). Trimming removed 4 bases at V and 0 bases at J, with 13 bases between. Germline lookup yields CDR1 SGHAT and CDR2 FQNNGV. This CDR3 has 17 amino acids. This chain's CDR3 is CASSSRGGSSYNSPLHF. The CDR3 DNA sequence: TGTGCCAGCAGCTCCCGAGGGGGAAGCTCCTATAATTCACCCCTCCACTTT.

The chain is built from TRBV7-9 and TRBJ2-1; D uncertain. Trimming took 3 bases from V and 9 from J, leaving 9 bases between them. The CDR3 contains 12 residues. CDR1 and CDR2 (germline): SEHNR, FQNEAQ (reference sequence). The CDR3 spells CASSFLGREQFF. CDR3 in DNA: TGTGCCAGCAGCTTCCTTGGCCGTGAGCAGTTCTTC. Combining the CDR3 with reference TRBV7-9 and TRBJ2-1 gives the whole variable domain DTGVSQNPRHKITKRGQNVTFRCDPISEHNRLYWYRQTLGQGPEFLTYFQNEAQLEKSRLLSDRFSAERPKGSFSTLEIQRTEQGDSAMYLCASSFLGREQFFGPGTRLTVL.

V and J are TRBV5-1 and TRBJ2-1; 7 nucleotides agree with TRBD2. CDR3 length equals 15 residues. V shed 5 bases, J shed 2 bases, and the junction held 7 bases outside the gene matches. Germline assignment: CDR1 SGHRS and CDR2 YFSETQ. Here the CDR3 reads CASSDGAGTYNEQFF. The CDR3 nucleotides are TGCGCCAGCAGTGATGGAGCGGGGACCTACAATGAGCAGTTCTTC.

The rearrangement uses TRBV2 and TRBJ2-2; 8 bases match TRBD1. The CDR3 has 15 amino acids. Trimming took 3 bases from V and 5 from J; bases not matched to a gene: 5. CDR1 and CDR2 (germline): SNHLY, FYNNEI. The CDR3 sequence: CASSEDRVWTGELFF. CDR3 DNA sequence: TGTGCCAGCAGTGAGGACAGGGTGTGGACCGGGGAGCTGTTTTTT.

This chain links TRBV5-4 with TRBJ1-2, with 7 bases aligning to TRBD1. The CDR3 is 16 amino acids. The trim removed 4 bases at V and 2 bases at J, leaving 11 bases unmatched. Germline CDR1 SGHNT, CDR2 YYREEE (reference sequence). As DNA, the CDR3 is TGTGCCAGCAGCCCCGAGGGGGCAGGACGGAACTATGGCTACACCTTC. Its protein is CASSPEGAGRNYGYTF.

This chain connects TRBV7-2 to TRBJ1-1; D uncertain. The germline V gene encodes CDR1 SGHTA and CDR2 FQGNSA. V dropped 1 base and J dropped 6 bases, with 12 bases sitting between them. This CDR3 spans 14 amino acids. The CDR3 bases are TGTGCCAGCAGCTTAGGAGGGAGGCTCCCTGAAGCTTTCTTT. Its protein product is CASSLGGRLPEAFF. Looking up the rest from reference TRBV7-2 and TRBJ1-1 gives the full variable domain: GAGVSQSPSNKVTEKGKDVELRCDPISGHTALYWYRQSLGQGLEFLIYFQGNSAPDKSGLPSDRFSAERTGGSVSTLTIQRTQQEDSAVYLCASSLGGRLPEAFFGQGTRLTVV.

The genes are TRBV6-5 and TRBJ1-1, with TRBD1 as a possible D gene (6 bases). The germline CDR1 and CDR2 sequences are MNHEY and SVGAGI. V lost 8 bases and J 6 bases, leaving 16 bases between the germline ends. The CDR3 is made up of 13 amino acids. In nucleotides, the CDR3 is TGTGCCAGCGGAAACAGGGTCCTACCTGAAGCTTTCTTT. Translating it yields CASGNRVLPEAFF.